This TCR beta chain was identified during a study of CD8 T cells in ankylosing spondylitis. The study's findings and limits: Several of the motif variants were reported before in synovial fluid and blood from reactive arthritis. One TCR beta motif, made up of roughly 8 highly homologous variants, appeared characteristic of ankylosing spondylitis blood.

TCR beta libraries were made by quantitative 5'-RACE with molecular barcodes. One entry per CDR3 protein results from TCRdb running MiXCR on the 5' RACE reads. This table holds 750,000 to 850,000 distinct CDR3 sequences, approximately 12% found once. Details on this clonotype: Antigen: not known. This clone may be a read error of a much larger clone one base away.

The sequenced material came from blood, either unsorted or a sorted T cell fraction (not recorded which). This TCR was sampled from a male donor with ankylosing spondylitis.

The CDR3 nucleotides read TGCGCCAGCAGCACATCGACATGCGCGGGAGCTCTACTCTTC. Its translation is CASSTSTCAGALLF. This rearrangement joins TRBV5-1 to TRBJ2-1, with 7 positions matching TRBD2. Looked up from germline, CDR1 is SGHRS and CDR2 is YFSETQ. This CDR3 region has 14 residues. Drawing the rest from reference TRBV5-1 and TRBJ2-1, the complete variable domain is KAGVTQTPRYLIKTRGQQVTLSCSPISGHRSVSWYQQTPGQGLQFLFEYFSETQRNKGNFPGRFSGRQFSNSRSEMNVSTLELGDSALYLCASSTSTCAGALLFGPGTRLTVL.